These 15 T cell receptor beta chains came from one sample sequenced in a study of cytomegalovirus exposure and HLA in healthy donors. 60 Vbeta and 13 Jbeta primers were used in PCR. TCRdb keeps only in-frame clones here, not all; method: immunoSEQ multiplex PCR. The sample records around 150,000 clones, 65% to 80% being singletons. Sequenced input: PBMCs. The receptors originated from a female donor in good health and CMV-seronegative.

This chain joins TRBV6-1 and TRBJ2-5; the match to TRBD1 covers 7 bases. CDR1 and CDR2 (germline): MNHNS, SASEGT. V lost 6 bases and J lost 1; bases outside the gene matches: 5. CDR3 length: 14 amino acids. The CDR3 protein is CASSPDRVQETQYF. In DNA, the CDR3 is TGTGCCAGCAGCCCCGACAGGGTCCAAGAGACCCAGTACTTC.

The chain employs TRBV4-2 and TRBJ1-2; D is possibly TRBD1 (5 bases). Germline CDR1 LGHNA, CDR2 YNFKEQ. V was shortened by 0 bases and J by 7 bases, with 18 bases between the two germline ends. The CDR3 has 16 amino acids. The chain's CDR3 is CASSQERQALQGGYTF. The CDR3 DNA reads TGTGCCAGCAGCCAAGAGAGGCAGGCCTTGCAGGGTGGCTACACCTTC.

The gene calls are TRBV5-4 and TRBJ1-1, with D uncertain. From germline, CDR1 is SGHNT and CDR2 YYREEE (reference sequence). Trimming shortened V by 5 bases and J by 6 bases, and 14 bases separated the two germline ends. CDR3 size: 13 residues. The DNA of the CDR3 is TGTGCCAGCAGTCCTACTTCGAGAGCTGAAGCTTTCTTT. It encodes CASSPTSRAEAFF.

This chain uses TRBV2 with TRBJ2-5; 7 bases map to TRBD1. Germline values: CDR1 SNHLY, CDR2 FYNNEI. Trimming removed 6 bases from V and 2 bases from J; junction bases left unmatched: 9. This CDR3 has 15 residues. The CDR3 nucleotides read TGTGCCAGCAGCCGACTTGGGACAGAACAAGAGACCCAGTACTTC. Its protein product is CASSRLGTEQETQYF.

V usage is TRBV11-1 and J usage is TRBJ2-7; TRBD1 aligns across 8 bases. The CDR3 length is 12 residues. Germline V gene data show CDR1 as SGHAT and CDR2 as FQDESV (reference sequence). Trimming took 5 bases from V and 6 from J; bases not matched to a gene: 3. CDR3 nucleotide sequence: TGTGCCAGCAGCCTAGACAGGGGCGAGCAGTACTTC. Translating it yields CASSLDRGEQYF.

This chain connects TRBV6-6 to TRBJ2-7, with no clear D. The CDR3 is 12 amino acids. Trimming stripped 4 bases from V and 7 bases from J, with 11 bases between. Germline CDR1 MNHNY, CDR2 SVGAGI (reference sequence). CDR3 sequence: CASSSQTREQYF. The CDR3 DNA reads TGTGCCAGCAGTTCTCAGACTCGGGAGCAGTACTTC.

This clone has a single count. This rearrangement joins TRBV2 to TRBJ2-7, with no clear D. Trimming took off 4 bases at V and 0 bases at J, with 10 bases between the two ends. Germline lookup yields CDR1 SNHLY and CDR2 FYNNEI. This CDR3 comprises 14 residues. The CDR3 loop reads CASSGIESSYEQYF. The CDR3 DNA reads as TGTGCCAGCAGTGGAATAGAGAGCTCCTACGAGCAGTACTTC.

The chain joins TRBV5-5 to TRBJ2-1; 10 bases agree with TRBD2. Trimming took 1 base from V and 6 from J; bases not matched to a gene: 4. In germline, CDR1 is SGHKS, CDR2 YYEKEE (reference sequence). The CDR3 consists of 15 residues. The CDR3 DNA follows: TGTGCCAGCAGCTTGTTACTAGCGGGAATCAATGAGCAGTTCTTC. Protein: CASSLLLAGINEQFF. Drawing the rest from reference TRBV5-5 and TRBJ2-1, the complete variable domain is DAGVTQSPTHLIKTRGQQVTLRCSPISGHKSVSWYQQVLGQGPQFIFQYYEKEERGRGNFPDRFSARQFPNYSSELNVNALLLGDSALYLCASSLLLAGINEQFFGPGTRLTVL.

V gene TRBV9 combines with J gene TRBJ2-5; D unclear. The CDR3 is 14 residues long. CDR1 is SGDLS and CDR2 is YYNGEE in the germline V gene. The V gene lost 0 bases and the J gene lost 9 bases, with 15 bases spanning the gap. In nucleotides, the CDR3 is TGTGCCAGCAGCGTAGGGGTTAGCCGGTGGGCCCAGTACTTC. Translation: CASSVGVSRWAQYF.

In its sample, this clone was seen once. The V and J genes are TRBV27 and TRBJ2-5; TRBD2 aligns across 9 bases. Germline CDR1 reads MNHEY; CDR2 reads SMNVEV (reference sequence). The CDR3 covers 15 residues. The V segment lost 4 bases and the J segment 0 bases; nucleotides outside the gene matches: 3. The CDR3 loop is CASSYASGNQETQYF. The CDR3, as DNA: TGTGCCAGCAGTTACGCTAGCGGGAACCAAGAGACCCAGTACTTC.

This chain joins TRBV7-8 and TRBJ1-1, with D possibly being TRBD1 (5 bases). The length of the CDR3 is 13 residues. Germline CDR1 SGHVS, CDR2 FQNEAQ. Trimming shortened V by 4 bases and J by 3 bases, and 9 bases separated the two germline ends. The CDR3 DNA is TGTGCCAGCAGCTGGGGGGTGGACACTGAAGCTTTCTTT. Protein sequence: CASSWGVDTEAFF. Variable domain in full (rest from reference TRBV7-8 and TRBJ1-1): GAGVSQSPRYKVAKRGQDVALRCDPISGHVSLFWYQQALGQGPEFLTYFQNEAQLDKSGLPSDRFFAERPEGSVSTLKIQRTQQEDSAVYLCASSWGVDTEAFFGQGTRLTVV.

The rearrangement uses TRBV30 and TRBJ2-1; TRBD1 is a possible D gene (5 bases). The CDR3 contains 12 residues. Germline lookup yields CDR1 GTSNPN and CDR2 SVGIG (reference sequence). With 2 bases removed from V and 5 bases from J, the gap between germline ends came to 7 bases. CDR3 residues: CAWSKTDNEQFF. CDR3 DNA: TGTGCCTGGAGTAAGACAGACAATGAGCAGTTCTTC.

The J gene is TRBJ2-5, the V gene TRBV4-2; 11 nucleotides agree with TRBD2. The CDR3 is made up of 16 amino acids. CDR1 is LGHNA and CDR2 is YNFKEQ in the germline V gene. Trimming took 0 bases from V and 2 from J; bases not matched to a gene: 2. The CDR3 here is CASSQEGTSGQETQYF. CDR3 DNA sequence: TGTGCCAGCAGCCAAGAGGGGACTAGCGGTCAAGAGACCCAGTACTTC.

The chain uses TRBV5-5 and TRBJ2-7; TRBD1 might be the D (6 bases). Looked up from germline, CDR1 is SGHKS and CDR2 is YYEKEE (reference sequence). Trimming removed 1 base from V and 2 bases from J, with 10 bases in between. This CDR3 contains 14 residues. The CDR3 is CASSLRTATYEQYF. The CDR3 nucleotides read TGTGCCAGCAGCTTGCGGACAGCTACCTACGAGCAGTACTTC. The full variable domain, completed using reference TRBV5-5 and TRBJ2-7, is DAGVTQSPTHLIKTRGQQVTLRCSPISGHKSVSWYQQVLGQGPQFIFQYYEKEERGRGNFPDRFSARQFPNYSSELNVNALLLGDSALYLCASSLRTATYEQYFGPGTRLTVT.

The chain combines TRBV30 with TRBJ2-3; 11 nucleotides match TRBD2. The CDR3 consists of 16 residues. Germline CDR1 GTSNPN, CDR2 SVGIG (reference sequence). The junction had 4 bases not matched to a gene; V was cut back by 2 bases and J by 0 bases. The CDR3: CAWSTGLAESTDTQYF. The DNA for the CDR3 is TGTGCCTGGAGTACGGGACTAGCGGAGAGCACAGATACGCAGTATTTT.